This is a list of T cell receptor beta chains from one sample in a study of spatial heterogeneity in lung cancer. One entry per CDR3 protein results from TCRdb running MiXCR on the 5' RACE reads. This table has 9,500 to 10,000 distinct CDR3 sequences, 6% to 6.5% appearing once. The sample was lung tumor tissue, taken at surgery. These receptors all come from a female donor with early-stage non-small cell lung cancer. Both conserved end residues are part of each CDR3. Fields, in order: D gene, J gene, V gene, clone size, CDR3 protein, CDR3 DNA. D genes are given only for firm matches. Only part of the rows carry a size: once, few, many, or a class if the clone is expanded.

d_gene: TRBD1; j_gene: TRBJ1-6; v_gene: TRBV7-6; abundance: many; CDR3aa: CASSPTGYGSPLHF; CDR3nt: TGTGCCAGCAGCCCGACAGGGTACGGTTCACCCCTCCACTTT
d_gene: NA; j_gene: TRBJ2-4; v_gene: TRBV28; abundance: many; CDR3aa: CASSRYSELAKNIQYF; CDR3nt: TGTGCCAGCAGCCGATACAGTGAACTAGCCAAAAACATTCAGTACTTC
d_gene: TRBD2; j_gene: TRBJ2-1; v_gene: TRBV12-3/TRBV12-4; abundance: many; CDR3aa: CASRPLAGTRNEQFF; CDR3nt: TGTGCCAGCAGGCCACTAGCGGGGACTCGGAATGAGCAGTTCTTC
d_gene: NA; j_gene: TRBJ2-5; v_gene: TRBV9; abundance: medium-sized; CDR3aa: CASTRTGTQWETQYF; CDR3nt: TGTGCCAGCACCCGGACCGGGACTCAGTGGGAGACCCAGTACTTC
d_gene: NA; j_gene: TRBJ2-1; v_gene: TRBV28; abundance: few; CDR3aa: CASNGPPRNEQFF; CDR3nt: TGTGCCAGCAATGGGCCCCCTCGGAATGAGCAGTTCTTC
d_gene: NA; j_gene: TRBJ1-2; v_gene: TRBV10-3; abundance: few; CDR3aa: CAISESGSNYGYTF; CDR3nt: TGTGCCATCAGTGAGTCGGGGTCGAACTATGGCTACACCTTC
d_gene: NA; j_gene: TRBJ1-5; v_gene: TRBV20-1; abundance: many; CDR3aa: CSARDRVGNQPQHF; CDR3nt: TGCAGTGCTAGAGATCGGGTGGGCAATCAGCCCCAGCATTTT
d_gene: NA; j_gene: TRBJ1-1; v_gene: TRBV29-1; abundance: medium-sized; CDR3aa: CSVGHSYTEAFF; CDR3nt: TGCAGCGTGGGGCACTCATACACTGAAGCTTTCTTT
d_gene: TRBD1; j_gene: TRBJ1-5; v_gene: TRBV6-5; abundance: NA; CDR3aa: CASSPQGGLGQPQHF; CDR3nt: TGTGCCAGCAGCCCTCAGGGGGGATTAGGGCAGCCCCAGCATTTT
d_gene: NA; j_gene: TRBJ2-6; v_gene: TRBV4-2; abundance: medium-sized; CDR3aa: CASSLEDSSGANVLTF; CDR3nt: TGTGCCAGCAGCCTCGAGGACAGCTCTGGGGCCAACGTCCTGACTTTC
d_gene: TRBD2; j_gene: TRBJ2-5; v_gene: TRBV11-2; abundance: NA; CDR3aa: CASSLERAGGLRETQYF; CDR3nt: TGTGCCAGCAGCTTAGAACGGGCGGGAGGGCTAAGAGAGACCCAGTACTTC
d_gene: TRBD2; j_gene: TRBJ2-3; v_gene: TRBV20-1; abundance: medium-sized; CDR3aa: CSAFTSGGAGDTQYF; CDR3nt: TGCAGTGCTTTTACTAGCGGGGGGGCCGGAGATACGCAGTATTTT
d_gene: NA; j_gene: TRBJ1-5; v_gene: TRBV7-2; abundance: medium-sized; CDR3aa: CASSLVGRDDQPQHF; CDR3nt: TGTGCCAGCAGCTTAGTCGGCAGGGACGATCAGCCCCAGCATTTT
d_gene: TRBD1; j_gene: TRBJ1-3; v_gene: TRBV4-2; abundance: many; CDR3aa: CASSQEIGQGVGNTIYF; CDR3nt: TGTGCCAGCAGCCAAGAAATAGGACAGGGGGTTGGAAACACCATATATTTT
d_gene: NA; j_gene: TRBJ2-5; v_gene: TRBV28; abundance: many; CDR3aa: CASSLDRTQETQYF; CDR3nt: TGTGCCAGCAGTTTAGACAGGACTCAAGAGACCCAGTACTTC
d_gene: TRBD1; j_gene: TRBJ2-6; v_gene: TRBV7-2; abundance: many; CDR3aa: CASSLGTGKANVLTF; CDR3nt: TGTGCCAGCAGCTTAGGGACAGGGAAGGCCAACGTCCTGACTTTC
d_gene: NA; j_gene: TRBJ2-1; v_gene: TRBV7-9; abundance: many; CDR3aa: CASPSEFF; CDR3nt: TGTGCCAGCCCATCGGAGTTCTTC
d_gene: NA; j_gene: TRBJ2-3; v_gene: TRBV28; abundance: NA; CDR3aa: CASTPTRSTDTQYF; CDR3nt: TGTGCCAGCACCCCCACGCGTAGCACAGATACGCAGTATTTT
d_gene: NA; j_gene: TRBJ2-3; v_gene: TRBV20-1; abundance: many; CDR3aa: CSALGYTQYF; CDR3nt: TGCAGCGCCCTGGGGTATACGCAGTATTTT
d_gene: NA; j_gene: TRBJ2-5; v_gene: TRBV10-3; abundance: many; CDR3aa: CATTPVQGRETQYF; CDR3nt: TGTGCCACCACCCCTGTGCAGGGACGCGAGACCCAGTACTTC
d_gene: NA; j_gene: TRBJ1-1; v_gene: TRBV27; abundance: medium-sized; CDR3aa: CASTPVGRNTEAFF; CDR3nt: TGTGCCAGCACCCCAGTGGGCAGGAACACTGAAGCTTTCTTT
d_gene: TRBD1; j_gene: TRBJ1-2; v_gene: TRBV5-5; abundance: few; CDR3aa: CASSSLRTGNYGYTF; CDR3nt: TGTGCCAGCAGCTCCCTTCGGACAGGGAACTATGGCTACACCTTC
d_gene: TRBD2; j_gene: TRBJ2-3; v_gene: TRBV5-6; abundance: many; CDR3aa: CASSLERGVGYVTDTQYF; CDR3nt: TGTGCCAGCAGCCTGGAGCGGGGGGTCGGCTACGTCACAGATACGCAGTATTTT
d_gene: TRBD1; j_gene: TRBJ2-7; v_gene: TRBV5-1; abundance: few; CDR3aa: CASSPLNRGPDEQYF; CDR3nt: TGCGCCAGCAGCCCTCTAAACAGGGGGCCGGACGAGCAGTACTTC
d_gene: NA; j_gene: TRBJ2-3; v_gene: TRBV19; abundance: many; CDR3aa: CASTVGGGEADTQYF; CDR3nt: TGTGCCAGTACCGTAGGGGGCGGGGAGGCAGATACGCAGTATTTT
d_gene: NA; j_gene: TRBJ2-3; v_gene: TRBV6-6; abundance: NA; CDR3aa: CASRGPGDTQYF; CDR3nt: TGTGCCAGCAGGGGTCCGGGAGATACGCAGTATTTT
d_gene: NA; j_gene: TRBJ1-3; v_gene: TRBV4-2; abundance: many; CDR3aa: CASSQDSASSSGNTIYF; CDR3nt: TGTGCCAGCAGCCAAGATTCCGCCAGCTCCTCTGGAAACACCATATATTTT
d_gene: TRBD2; j_gene: TRBJ2-7; v_gene: TRBV5-6; abundance: many; CDR3aa: CASSTGTSGSREQYF; CDR3nt: TGTGCCAGCAGCACCGGGACTAGCGGGAGTCGCGAGCAGTACTTC
d_gene: NA; j_gene: TRBJ2-3; v_gene: TRBV25-1; abundance: many; CDR3aa: CASSVLATSTDTQYF; CDR3nt: TGTGCCAGCAGCGTCCTAGCGACTAGCACAGATACGCAGTATTTT
d_gene: NA; j_gene: TRBJ1-4; v_gene: TRBV4-1; abundance: many; CDR3aa: CASSQGHKLFF; CDR3nt: TGCGCCAGCAGCCAGGGACACAAACTGTTTTTT
d_gene: TRBD1; j_gene: TRBJ2-5; v_gene: TRBV11-1; abundance: many; CDR3aa: CASSSLGTDQETQYF; CDR3nt: TGTGCCAGCAGCTCGCTAGGGACAGACCAAGAGACCCAGTACTTC
d_gene: NA; j_gene: TRBJ1-6; v_gene: TRBV5-4; abundance: many; CDR3aa: CASSLEAGGSSPLHF; CDR3nt: TGTGCCAGCAGCTTGGAGGCGGGTGGGAGTTCACCCCTCCACTTT
d_gene: TRBD2; j_gene: TRBJ2-7; v_gene: TRBV20-1; abundance: few; CDR3aa: CSASQREGRNEQYF; CDR3nt: TGCAGTGCTAGTCAGCGGGAGGGCCGAAACGAGCAGTACTTC
d_gene: NA; j_gene: TRBJ2-3; v_gene: TRBV28; abundance: NA; CDR3aa: CASSFWDNWDDTQYF; CDR3nt: TGTGCCAGCAGTTTTTGGGACAACTGGGATGATACGCAGTATTTT
d_gene: NA; j_gene: TRBJ2-3; v_gene: TRBV20-1; abundance: NA; CDR3aa: CSARASTDTQYF; CDR3nt: TGCAGTGCTAGGGCCTCCACAGATACGCAGTATTTT
d_gene: TRBD2; j_gene: TRBJ2-7; v_gene: TRBV2; abundance: few; CDR3aa: CASSDPQREREQYF; CDR3nt: TGTGCCAGCAGTGACCCCCAGCGGGAGAGAGAGCAGTACTTC
d_gene: NA; j_gene: TRBJ2-7; v_gene: TRBV6-5; abundance: NA; CDR3aa: CASRPKSDIGYEQYF; CDR3nt: TGTGCCAGCAGGCCGAAGTCAGATATAGGGTACGAGCAGTACTTC
d_gene: NA; j_gene: TRBJ2-1; v_gene: TRBV13; abundance: many; CDR3aa: CASSLLAGAYNEQFF; CDR3nt: TGTGCCAGCAGCTTACTGGCGGGCGCTTACAATGAGCAGTTCTTC
d_gene: TRBD1; j_gene: TRBJ1-1; v_gene: TRBV6-2/TRBV6-3; abundance: NA; CDR3aa: CASSPYETGGAGAFF; CDR3nt: TGTGCCAGCAGTCCCTACGAAACAGGGGGCGCGGGAGCTTTCTTT
d_gene: TRBD2; j_gene: TRBJ2-1; v_gene: TRBV30; abundance: few; CDR3aa: CAWSVSSGAYNEQFF; CDR3nt: TGTGCCTGGAGTGTATCTAGCGGAGCTTACAATGAGCAGTTCTTC
d_gene: NA; j_gene: TRBJ2-3; v_gene: TRBV20-1; abundance: NA; CDR3aa: CSARDRGDTQYF; CDR3nt: TGCAGTGCTAGAGATCGCGGAGATACGCAGTATTTT
d_gene: NA; j_gene: TRBJ2-1; v_gene: TRBV27; abundance: few; CDR3aa: CASSTPRLFGSYNEQFF; CDR3nt: TGTGCCAGCAGTACCCCACGCCTCTTCGGATCTTACAATGAGCAGTTCTTC
d_gene: TRBD2; j_gene: TRBJ2-3; v_gene: TRBV19; abundance: many; CDR3aa: CASKVVPGLPTDTQYF; CDR3nt: TGTGCCAGTAAGGTGGTCCCGGGACTACCGACAGATACGCAGTATTTT
d_gene: NA; j_gene: TRBJ2-3; v_gene: TRBV5-1; abundance: many; CDR3aa: CASSLARGTDTQYF; CDR3nt: TGCGCCAGCAGCTTGGCAAGGGGGACAGATACGCAGTATTTT
d_gene: NA; j_gene: TRBJ1-1; v_gene: TRBV3-1; abundance: medium-sized; CDR3aa: CASSQGRNTEAFF; CDR3nt: TGTGCCAGCAGCCAGGGGAGAAACACTGAAGCTTTCTTT
d_gene: TRBD2; j_gene: TRBJ2-7; v_gene: TRBV20-1; abundance: medium-sized; CDR3aa: CSARDLRLAGSYEQYF; CDR3nt: TGCAGTGCTAGAGACCTTCGACTAGCGGGATCCTACGAGCAGTACTTC
d_gene: NA; j_gene: TRBJ2-1; v_gene: TRBV20-1; abundance: medium-sized; CDR3aa: CSATPNYEQFF; CDR3nt: TGCAGTGCTACCCCTAATTATGAGCAGTTCTTC
d_gene: TRBD1; j_gene: TRBJ2-5; v_gene: TRBV28; abundance: many; CDR3aa: CASSPDRGGTQYF; CDR3nt: TGTGCCAGCAGTCCGGACAGGGGCGGGACCCAGTACTTC
d_gene: NA; j_gene: TRBJ2-5; v_gene: TRBV7-7; abundance: NA; CDR3aa: CASSLGNQETQYF; CDR3nt: TGTGCCAGCAGCTTAGGGAACCAAGAGACCCAGTACTTC
d_gene: TRBD1; j_gene: TRBJ1-1; v_gene: TRBV27; abundance: few; CDR3aa: CASSEPREGAITEAFF; CDR3nt: TGTGCCAGCAGTGAGCCCCGGGAGGGGGCTATCACTGAAGCTTTCTTT
d_gene: TRBD1; j_gene: TRBJ1-5; v_gene: TRBV30; abundance: many; CDR3aa: CAWATGGNQPQHF; CDR3nt: TGTGCCTGGGCGACAGGGGGGAATCAGCCCCAGCATTTT